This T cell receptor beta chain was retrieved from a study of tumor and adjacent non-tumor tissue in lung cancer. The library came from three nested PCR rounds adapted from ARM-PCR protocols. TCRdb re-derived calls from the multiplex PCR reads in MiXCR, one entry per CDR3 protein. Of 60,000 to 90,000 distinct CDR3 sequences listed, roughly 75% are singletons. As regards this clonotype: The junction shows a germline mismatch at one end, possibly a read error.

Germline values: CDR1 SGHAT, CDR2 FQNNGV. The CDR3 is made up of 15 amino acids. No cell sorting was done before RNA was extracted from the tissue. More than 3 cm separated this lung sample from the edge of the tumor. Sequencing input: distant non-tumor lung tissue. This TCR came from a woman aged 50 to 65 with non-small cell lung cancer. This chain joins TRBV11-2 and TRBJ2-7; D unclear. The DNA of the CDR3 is TGTTCCAGCAGCTTATTTCCGAGTCCCTCCTACGAGCACTGCTTC. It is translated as CSSSLFPSPSYEHCF.